The source of this T cell receptor beta chain is a study of T-cell reconstitution after alpha-beta-depleted transplantation in children. This clonotype was recorded a few times. A TCRbeta library incorporating unique molecular identifiers was prepared. TCRdb fed the PCR reads into MiXCR, producing one record per CDR3 protein. Among a few hundred thousand distinct CDR3 sequences listed, approximately 10% were seen once. Between the trimmed V and J ends, which lost 5 bases and 5 bases, there was a span of 16 bases. Germline V gene data show CDR1 as SGHTA and CDR2 as FQGTGA. CDR3 size: 15 residues. The chain uses TRBV7-3 and TRBJ2-1; no reliable D call. Sample: PBMCs from the stem cell graft donor, taken from the stem cell graft. This clonotype originated in a human donor who donated a stem cell graft to a child with acute lymphoblastic leukemia. The CDR3 loop is CASSRRLVAHNEQFF. CDR3 nucleotide sequence: TGTGCCAGCAGCCGTCGCCTGGTAGCCCACAATGAGCAGTTCTTC.